This is a list of T cell receptor beta chains from one sample in a study of tumor and adjacent non-tumor tissue in lung cancer. Each CDR3 protein is one row after TCRdb ran MiXCR on the multiplex PCR reads. The sample includes 100,000 to 120,000 distinct CDR3 sequences, roughly 84% of them seen just once. Sequenced: lung tumor tissue. Receptors originate from a man in his 70s with non-small cell lung cancer. CDR3s include the opening cysteine and the closing phenylalanine or tryptophan. Each record gives: clone size, D gene, V gene, J gene, CDR3 protein, CDR3 DNA. D genes are given only for firm matches. Clone size is given for some rows only: seen once, a few or many times, or a class if the clone is expanded.

clone size: -
D gene: -
V gene: TRBV11-2
J gene: TRBJ2-7
CDR3 protein: CTSSPPAGTQTYEQYF
CDR3 DNA: TGTACCAGCAGCCCCCCCGCAGGGACACAAACCTACGAGCAGTACTTC

clone size: once
D gene: TRBD1
V gene: TRBV4-1
J gene: TRBJ2-3
CDR3 protein: CASSQDDRGRDTQYF
CDR3 DNA: TGCGCCAGCAGCCAAGATGACAGGGGGAGAGATACGCAGTATTTT

clone size: -
D gene: TRBD1
V gene: TRBV11-1
J gene: TRBJ2-5
CDR3 protein: CATTRTGGAETHYF
CDR3 DNA: TGTGCCACCACGAGGACAGGGGGCGCGGAGACCCATTACTTC

clone size: many
D gene: TRBD2
V gene: TRBV12-3/TRBV12-4
J gene: TRBJ2-7
CDR3 protein: CASSLVSSGNYEQYF
CDR3 DNA: TGTGCCAGCAGTTTAGTTTCTAGCGGGAACTACGAGCAGTACTTC

clone size: -
D gene: TRBD2
V gene: TRBV4-1
J gene: TRBJ2-7
CDR3 protein: CANSQTLAGEGDEQYF
CDR3 DNA: TGCGCCAACAGCCAAACACTAGCGGGAGAGGGGGACGAGCAGTACTTC

clone size: many
D gene: -
V gene: TRBV20-1
J gene: TRBJ2-7
CDR3 protein: CSARDFRVKAYEQYF
CDR3 DNA: TGCAGTGCTAGAGATTTCAGAGTAAAAGCCTACGAGCAGTACTTC

clone size: -
D gene: -
V gene: TRBV11-3
J gene: TRBJ1-1
CDR3 protein: CATSSFRDTEAFF
CDR3 DNA: TGTGCCACCAGCTCATTCCGTGACACTGAAGCTTTCTTT

clone size: once
D gene: -
V gene: TRBV6-5
J gene: TRBJ2-7
CDR3 protein: CASSLEGGTYDQYF
CDR3 DNA: TGTGCCAGCAGCCTAGAGGGGGGGACCTACGACCAGTACTTC

clone size: -
D gene: -
V gene: TRBV5-5
J gene: TRBJ2-3
CDR3 protein: CASGSSVPTDTQYF
CDR3 DNA: TGTGCCAGCGGTAGTTCAGTTCCTACAGATACGCAGTATTTT

clone size: -
D gene: -
V gene: TRBV28
J gene: TRBJ1-4
CDR3 protein: CTSSKGREREKLFF
CDR3 DNA: TGTACCAGCAGTAAAGGACGGGAGAGAGAAAAACTGTTTTTT

clone size: -
D gene: -
V gene: TRBV11-1
J gene: TRBJ2-7
CDR3 protein: CASTNNWYEQYF
CDR3 DNA: TGTGCCAGCACCAACAACTGGTATGAGCAGTACTTC

clone size: many
D gene: TRBD1
V gene: TRBV6-1
J gene: TRBJ1-2
CDR3 protein: CASSVGTVWGYTF
CDR3 DNA: TGTGCCAGCAGTGTAGGGACAGTGTGGGGCTACACCTTC

clone size: -
D gene: -
V gene: TRBV6-1
J gene: TRBJ1-2
CDR3 protein: CVSSVDSYGYAF
CDR3 DNA: TGTGTCAGCAGTGTTGACTCTTATGGCTACGCCTTT

clone size: -
D gene: -
V gene: TRBV6-2/TRBV6-3
J gene: TRBJ2-3
CDR3 protein: CASSYPITIGHKDTQYF
CDR3 DNA: TGTGCCAGCAGTTACCCGATCACAATAGGCCACAAGGATACGCAGTATTTT

clone size: -
D gene: -
V gene: TRBV20-1
J gene: TRBJ1-2
CDR3 protein: CSAKGGRYTF
CDR3 DNA: TGCAGTGCTAAAGGGGGTCGCTACACATTC

clone size: -
D gene: -
V gene: TRBV12-3/TRBV12-4
J gene: TRBJ1-1
CDR3 protein: CDSRGREAFF
CDR3 DNA: TGTGACAGCAGAGGGAGAGAAGCTTTCTTC

clone size: -
D gene: TRBD1
V gene: TRBV6-2/TRBV6-3
J gene: TRBJ1-1
CDR3 protein: CASSTRQGMSTEAFF
CDR3 DNA: TGTGCCAGCAGTACGAGACAGGGGATGAGCACCGAAGCTTTCTTT

clone size: -
D gene: -
V gene: TRBV13
J gene: TRBJ1-6
CDR3 protein: CASSSTGEIPPLHF
CDR3 DNA: TGTGCCAGCAGCTCGACAGGAGAAATTCCACCCCTCCACTTT

clone size: -
D gene: -
V gene: TRBV29-1
J gene: TRBJ2-5
CDR3 protein: CIVATCSQTQYF
CDR3 DNA: TGCATCGTTGCGACATGCTCCCAGACCCAGTACTTC

clone size: -
D gene: TRBD1
V gene: TRBV11-3
J gene: TRBJ1-1
CDR3 protein: CASSLKTGWMNIEVFF
CDR3 DNA: TGTGCCAGCAGCCTAAAGACAGGGTGGATGAACATTGAAGTTTTCTTT

clone size: many
D gene: -
V gene: TRBV10-3
J gene: TRBJ2-5
CDR3 protein: CAISPGRTQETQYF
CDR3 DNA: TGTGCCATCAGTCCGGGACGTACTCAAGAGACCCAGTACTTC

clone size: -
D gene: TRBD2
V gene: TRBV4-2
J gene: TRBJ2-5
CDR3 protein: CASSQVVTSGRQEFQYF
CDR3 DNA: TGTGCCAGCAGCCAAGTTGTCACTAGCGGGAGACAAGAGTTCCAGTACTTC

clone size: -
D gene: -
V gene: TRBV10-3
J gene: TRBJ2-1
CDR3 protein: CAISSNSSRVGIYNEQFF
CDR3 DNA: TGTGCCATCAGTTCCAATTCCTCGCGGGTGGGAATCTACAATGAGCAGTTCTTC

clone size: -
D gene: -
V gene: TRBV6-5
J gene: TRBJ1-1
CDR3 protein: CASSYSGGRGNTEAFF
CDR3 DNA: TGTGCCAGCAGTTACTCTGGGGGGCGCGGGAACACTGAAGCTTTCTTT

clone size: -
D gene: TRBD2
V gene: TRBV4-2
J gene: TRBJ2-7
CDR3 protein: CVSSRVGGPHEQYF
CDR3 DNA: TGTGTCAGCAGCCGAGTGGGAGGGCCTCACGAGCAGTACTTC

clone size: once
D gene: -
V gene: TRBV6-1
J gene: TRBJ1-1
CDR3 protein: CASSDGSVTEAFF
CDR3 DNA: TGTGCCAGCAGTGATGGGTCGGTGACTGAAGCTTTCTTT

clone size: -
D gene: -
V gene: TRBV29-1
J gene: TRBJ2-7
CDR3 protein: CSVGSTSYEWYF
CDR3 DNA: TGCAGCGTTGGCAGCACCTCCTACGAGTGGTACTTC

clone size: -
D gene: TRBD2
V gene: TRBV29-1
J gene: TRBJ2-3
CDR3 protein: CSLVPRDYTDTQYF
CDR3 DNA: TGCAGCCTTGTCCCACGGGACTACACAGATACGCAGTATTTT

clone size: -
D gene: -
V gene: TRBV18
J gene: TRBJ1-2
CDR3 protein: CASSPSGQTFGLTF
CDR3 DNA: TGTGCCAGCTCACCAAGCGGACAGACCTTCGGTTTAACCTTC

clone size: -
D gene: -
V gene: TRBV10-3
J gene: TRBJ2-6
CDR3 protein: CAISGSGDVLTF
CDR3 DNA: TGTGCCATCAGTGGTTCCGGGGACGTCCTGACTTTC

clone size: once
D gene: -
V gene: TRBV30
J gene: TRBJ1-1
CDR3 protein: CAWNQRQGGAGIEAFF
CDR3 DNA: TGTGCCTGGAATCAACGGCAGGGAGGAGCGGGGATTGAAGCTTTCTTC

clone size: -
D gene: -
V gene: TRBV11-3
J gene: TRBJ1-1
CDR3 protein: CASTRTGAFTDALF
CDR3 DNA: TGTGCGAGCACGCGGACGGGGGCGTTCACTGACGCTCTCTTT

clone size: -
D gene: TRBD2
V gene: TRBV5-1
J gene: TRBJ2-7
CDR3 protein: CASSLAGMAGGYEQYF
CDR3 DNA: TGCGCCAGCAGCTTGGCCGGAATGGCGGGGGGCTACGAGCAGTACTTC

clone size: once
D gene: -
V gene: TRBV20-1
J gene: TRBJ1-5
CDR3 protein: CSAQIPEDNKSQHF
CDR3 DNA: TGCAGTGCTCAAATACCCGAGGACAATAAGTCCCAGCATTTT

clone size: -
D gene: -
V gene: TRBV11-3
J gene: TRBJ2-7
CDR3 protein: CASNPMTVSVYEHYF
CDR3 DNA: TGTGCCAGCAACCCGATGACAGTTTCCGTGTACGAACATTACTTC

clone size: -
D gene: TRBD1
V gene: TRBV5-4
J gene: TRBJ1-6
CDR3 protein: CGSSSRDRANSPLHF
CDR3 DNA: TGTGGCAGCAGCTCTCGGGACAGGGCTAATTCACCCCTCCATTTT

clone size: -
D gene: TRBD1
V gene: TRBV12-3/TRBV12-4
J gene: TRBJ2-5
CDR3 protein: CASSSDRDQEAQYF
CDR3 DNA: TGTGCCAGCAGTTCGGACAGGGATCAAGAGGCCCAGTACTTC

clone size: -
D gene: -
V gene: TRBV6-6
J gene: TRBJ1-5
CDR3 protein: CDSSYFWCGQNSNQPQHF
CDR3 DNA: TGTGACAGCAGTTACTTCTGGTGTGGACAGAATAGCAATCAGCCCCAGCATTTT

clone size: -
D gene: TRBD2
V gene: TRBV14
J gene: TRBJ2-2
CDR3 protein: CASRRTSGAKTGELSF
CDR3 DNA: TGTGCCAGCAGGCGAACTAGCGGAGCGAAGACTGGGGAGTTGTCTTTT

clone size: -
D gene: TRBD2
V gene: TRBV6-6
J gene: TRBJ2-3
CDR3 protein: CASRPNPGLAGRDTRYF
CDR3 DNA: TGTGCCAGCAGGCCCAATCCGGGACTAGCGGGAAGAGATACGCGGTATTTT

clone size: once
D gene: -
V gene: TRBV9
J gene: TRBJ2-2
CDR3 protein: CANSEHGDTGELFF
CDR3 DNA: TGTGCCAACAGCGAACATGGGGACACCGGGGAGCTGTTTTTT

clone size: -
D gene: -
V gene: TRBV4-2
J gene: TRBJ1-2
CDR3 protein: CANNQEARVQRGYTF
CDR3 DNA: TGTGCCAACAACCAAGAAGCCAGGGTGCAGCGGGGCTACACCTTC

clone size: -
D gene: -
V gene: TRBV10-3
J gene: TRBJ2-7
CDR3 protein: CAIKETRECGEHYF
CDR3 DNA: TGTGCCATCAAGGAGACGCGGGAATGTGGAGAGCATTACTTC

clone size: -
D gene: -
V gene: TRBV28
J gene: TRBJ2-7
CDR3 protein: CTSTPTGFSYEQYF
CDR3 DNA: TGTACCAGCACCCCTACAGGGTTCTCTTACGAACAGTACTTC

clone size: -
D gene: TRBD1
V gene: TRBV28
J gene: TRBJ2-1
CDR3 protein: CASSRPGQGRCEQFF
CDR3 DNA: TGCGCCAGCAGTCGACCGGGACAGGGGCGTTGTGAGCAGTTCTTC

clone size: once
D gene: TRBD1
V gene: TRBV4-2
J gene: TRBJ1-1
CDR3 protein: CASSPVTGAATEAFF
CDR3 DNA: TGTGCCAGTAGCCCCGTGACAGGGGCGGCCACTGAAGCTTTCTTT

clone size: many
D gene: -
V gene: TRBV6-2/TRBV6-3
J gene: TRBJ2-7
CDR3 protein: CASSPLGIRGGPHSYEQYF
CDR3 DNA: TGTGCCAGCAGTCCCCTGGGCATAAGGGGCGGCCCTCACTCCTACGAGCAGTACTTC

clone size: -
D gene: -
V gene: TRBV6-6
J gene: TRBJ1-2
CDR3 protein: CASRPGWTSMDDYTF
CDR3 DNA: TGTGCCAGCAGACCCGGATGGACATCCATGGATGACTACACCTTC

clone size: -
D gene: TRBD1
V gene: TRBV20-1
J gene: TRBJ2-4
CDR3 protein: CSAAEGQGFGNIQHF
CDR3 DNA: TGCAGTGCTGCCGAGGGACAGGGGTTCGGAAACATTCAACACTTC

clone size: -
D gene: TRBD1
V gene: TRBV6-1
J gene: TRBJ1-5
CDR3 protein: CANSEGARQGSQPKHF
CDR3 DNA: TGTGCCAACAGTGAGGGGGCCCGACAGGGGTCTCAGCCCAAGCATTTT

clone size: -
D gene: TRBD1
V gene: TRBV6-5
J gene: TRBJ1-1
CDR3 protein: CASRAGTGSVTEAFF
CDR3 DNA: TGCGCCAGCAGGGCCGGGACAGGGTCGGTCACTGAAGCTTTCTTT

clone size: many
D gene: -
V gene: TRBV28
J gene: TRBJ2-7
CDR3 protein: CASRGPSSYEQYF
CDR3 DNA: TGTGCCAGCAGAGGGCCCAGCTCCTACGAGCAGTACTTC

clone size: -
D gene: -
V gene: TRBV5-1
J gene: TRBJ2-7
CDR3 protein: CASSLTCAYEQYF
CDR3 DNA: TGCGCCAGCAGCTTGACATGTGCCTACGAGCAGTACTTC

clone size: -
D gene: -
V gene: TRBV20-1
J gene: TRBJ2-7
CDR3 protein: CSAYPGGAGEQYF
CDR3 DNA: TGCAGTGCTTATCCAGGAGGCGCGGGCGAGCAGTACTTC